This passage covers 29 T cell receptor beta chains from one sample sequenced in a study of CD4 T cells in relation to SARS-CoV-2 and coronaviruses. Measured with immunoSEQ multiplex PCR; TCRdb has only the in-frame clones, and not every one. This sample has approximately 38,000 clones, with approximately 90% found just once. The sample was memory CD4+ T cells from PBMCs. The receptors stem from an adult with COVID-19.

V gene TRBV7-3 combines with J gene TRBJ2-3; 8 nucleotides line up with TRBD1. The CDR3 spans 14 residues. Trimming cost V 2 bases and J 6 bases; bases outside gene matches: 4. Germline-derived CDR1 and CDR2 are SGHTA and FQGTGA. The CDR3 reads CASSLSGGSDTQYF. CDR3 DNA sequence: TGTGCCAGCAGCTTATCAGGGGGCAGCGATACGCAGTATTTT. The full variable domain, in which reference TRBV7-3 and TRBJ2-3 provide the parts outside the CDR3, is GAGVSQTPSNKVTEKGKYVELRCDPISGHTALYWYRQSLGQGPEFLIYFQGTGAADDSGLPNDRFFAVRPEGSVSTLKIQRTERGDSAVYLCASSLSGGSDTQYFGPGTRLTVL.

The chain carries TRBV7-6 and TRBJ2-3; D remains unclear. Deletions cut 4 bases from V and 2 bases from J, with 13 bases between. The CDR3 runs 15 residues. Germline V gene lookup returns CDR1 SGHVS and CDR2 FNYEAQ. The CDR3 DNA follows: TGTGCCAGCAGCTCCCGCCGACAATCCACAGATACGCAGTATTTT. Amino acids: CASSSRRQSTDTQYF.

V usage is TRBV7-2 and J usage is TRBJ1-6, with D tentatively TRBD1 (5 bases). The germline V and J ends were trimmed by 2 bases and 8 bases, with 10 bases remaining between them. The CDR3 extends over 14 amino acids. Germline loops: CDR1 SGHTA, CDR2 FQGNSA. The CDR3 spells CASSLPPRDSPLHF. CDR3 nucleotide sequence: TGTGCCAGCAGCTTACCCCCCAGGGATTCACCCCTCCACTTT.

This chain joins TRBV4-1 and TRBJ1-1; 7 nucleotides agree with TRBD1. The germline V gene has CDR1 MGHRA and CDR2 YSYEKL. J was trimmed by 5 bases and V by 3 bases; bases with no gene match: 9. This CDR3 is built from 15 residues. The CDR3 is CASSHLRGSLTEAFF. The CDR3 nucleotides read TGCGCCAGCAGCCACCTCAGGGGGTCGTTGACTGAAGCTTTCTTT.

This clone was counted a few times. CDR3 loop: CASSSQGIIHF. The CDR3 nucleotides are TGTGCCAGCAGCTCCCAGGGGATCATACATTTT. The V call is TRBV7-8, the J call TRBJ1-5; D is possibly TRBD1 (6 bases). V was shortened by 4 bases and J by 16 bases, with 14 bases between the two germline ends. There are 11 residues in the CDR3. Looked up from germline, CDR1 is SGHVS and CDR2 is FQNEAQ.

This chain connects TRBV24-1 to TRBJ1-6; 7 nucleotides align to TRBD1. Looked up from germline, CDR1 is KGHDR and CDR2 is SFDVKD. V was clipped by 10 bases and J by 5 bases; unmatched bases: 7. The CDR3 runs to 14 residues. CDR3 loop: CATKGQGDNSPLHF. The CDR3 bases are TGTGCCACTAAAGGGCAGGGGGATAATTCACCCCTCCACTTT.

The V gene is TRBV6-5, the J gene TRBJ1-6, with 8 positions matching TRBD1. The CDR3 totals 15 residues. Germline CDR1 MNHEY, CDR2 SVGAGI. The V gene end was trimmed by 6 bases and the J gene end by 2 bases; junction bases not matched to a gene: 3. For the CDR3, the DNA is TGTGCCAGCAGACAGACAGGGGCCTATAATTCACCCCTCCACTTT. As protein: CASRQTGAYNSPLHF.

The chain links TRBV5-1 to TRBJ2-3; D gene unclear. The CDR3 consists of 14 residues. In germline, CDR1 is SGHRS, CDR2 YFSETQ. The V end was cut by 0 bases, the J end by 3 bases, with 8 bases between. Here the CDR3 reads CASSLDQPTDTQYF. CDR3 DNA sequence: TGCGCCAGCAGCTTGGACCAGCCTACAGATACGCAGTATTTT.

The CDR3 DNA is TGTGCCGCCGCTGGACAGCTTAATCAGCCCCAGCATTTT. Translation: CAAAGQLNQPQHF. This chain links TRBV10-3 with TRBJ1-5; perhaps TRBD1 as D (6 bases). V was clipped by 11 bases and J by 4 bases, with 15 bases between them. The CDR3 is 13 amino acids. Germline V CDR1 and CDR2: ENHRY, SYGVKD.

The chain couples TRBV6-5 to TRBJ1-1; no clear D. The CDR3 runs to 13 residues. Trimming left V 6 bases short and J 0 bases short, with 8 bases between. Per germline, CDR1 MNHEY and CDR2 SVGAGI. In DNA form, the CDR3 reads TGTGCCAGCAGGCGCGCAATGAACACTGAAGCTTTCTTT. This encodes CASRRAMNTEAFF.

The sample holds one count of this clone. This chain uses TRBV21-1 with TRBJ2-3; the D call TRBD2 from the table was never checked on the DNA. TRBV21-1 is a documented pseudogene. CDR3 length: 16 residues. The CDR3 protein is CASSPGTSGVTDTQYF. CDR3 nucleotides: TGTGCCAGCAGCCCCGGGACTAGCGGGGTAACAGATACGCAGTATTTT.

The chain carries TRBV19 and TRBJ2-7; no reliable D call. Trimming left V 2 bases short and J 6 bases short, with 11 bases between. Germline CDR1 and CDR2: LNHDA and SQIVND (reference sequence). The CDR3 is 13 residues long. CDR3: CASSISAAFEQYF. CDR3 DNA sequence: TGTGCCAGTAGTATATCCGCAGCTTTCGAGCAGTACTTC.

This chain joins TRBV29-1 and TRBJ2-7; perhaps TRBD1 as D (6 bases). Germline CDR1 reads SQVTM; CDR2 reads ANQGSEA. V was cut by 5 bases and J by 6 bases, with 23 bases left in between. CDR3 length equals 15 residues. In DNA form, the CDR3 reads TGCAGCGTTCTAGACAGGTCGAGATTGGGGTCCGAGCAGTACTTC. It is translated as CSVLDRSRLGSEQYF.

The V call is TRBV19, the J call TRBJ1-5, with TRBD1 matching over 7 bases. The trim removed 3 bases at V and 6 bases at J, leaving 11 bases unmatched. CDR1 is LNHDA, CDR2 SQIVND, per germline (reference sequence). The CDR3 covers 16 residues. The CDR3 reads CASSMFIGGAFQPQHF. As DNA, the CDR3 is TGTGCCAGTAGTATGTTTATAGGGGGCGCTTTTCAGCCCCAGCATTTT.

The rearrangement links TRBV5-1 to TRBJ2-1; 11 bases line up with TRBD2. Unmatched junction bases numbered 6, after V lost 4 bases and J lost 6 bases. Germline assignment: CDR1 SGHRS and CDR2 YFSETQ. The CDR3 runs to 15 residues. The CDR3 coding sequence is TGCGCCAGCAGCCAAACTAGCGGGGGCCTCAATGAGCAGTTCTTC. It codes for CASSQTSGGLNEQFF.

This chain joins TRBV19 and TRBJ1-6, with D hard to call. CDR3 length: 11 residues. V lost 6 bases to trimming and J lost 13 bases, with 10 bases between them. CDR1 is LNHDA, CDR2 SQIVND, per germline (reference sequence). The CDR3 protein is CASRTEGPLHF. CDR3 in DNA: TGTGCCAGTAGGACCGAAGGGCCCCTCCACTTT.

The genes are TRBV9 and TRBJ2-7; 7 bases agree with TRBD1. This CDR3 has 16 amino acids. From germline, CDR1 is SGDLS and CDR2 YYNGEE. V lost 0 bases and J lost 3; bases outside the gene matches: 9. CDR3 sequence: CASSVALNQGDYEQYF. As DNA, the CDR3 is TGTGCCAGCAGCGTAGCCCTAAATCAGGGGGACTACGAGCAGTACTTC.

V is TRBV6-5 and J is TRBJ1-5; D is perhaps TRBD1 (5 bases). This CDR3 spans 15 amino acids. Germline V gives CDR1 MNHEY, CDR2 SVGAGI. Trimming stripped 0 bases from V and 4 bases from J, with 10 bases between. The CDR3 region has the DNA TGTGCCAGCAGTTACTCCGCTCACAGGAATCAGCCCCAGCATTTT. It is translated as CASSYSAHRNQPQHF.

CDR3 sequence: CASSRGRGTEAFF. The CDR3 coding sequence is TGTGCCAGCAGCCGAGGACGGGGGACTGAAGCTTTCTTT. The J gene is TRBJ1-1, the V gene TRBV28; D might be TRBD1 (5 bases). The germline gives CDR1 MDHEN, CDR2 SYDVKM. Trimming left V 6 bases short and J 5 bases short, with 13 bases between. The CDR3 is 13 residues long.

The chain combines TRBV10-3 with TRBJ2-3; 7 nucleotides agree with TRBD2. Trimming removed 9 bases from V and 6 bases from J; junction bases left unmatched: 3. The length of the CDR3 is 11 residues. From germline, CDR1 is ENHRY and CDR2 SYGVKD. The CDR3 coding sequence is TGTGCCATTGGGCGGGGGGATACGCAGTATTTT. Translated: CAIGRGDTQYF.

The chain employs TRBV24-1 and TRBJ2-3, with D maybe TRBD2 (6 bases). The CDR3 runs to 14 residues. Germline lookup yields CDR1 KGHDR and CDR2 SFDVKD. V gave up 9 bases and J gave up 1 base, with 13 bases separating them. In nucleotides, the CDR3 is TGTGCCACCGGGGGGTGGGTAGGCACAGATACGCAGTATTTT. Its translation is CATGGWVGTDTQYF.

CDR3 DNA sequence: TGTGCCAGCAGCGCCAGGACTCCGACTGAAGCTTTCTTT. Amino acids: CASSARTPTEAFF. The chain couples TRBV2 to TRBJ1-1; D is unresolved. The CDR3 has 13 amino acids. The germline V gene has CDR1 SNHLY and CDR2 FYNNEI. V lost 6 bases to trimming and J lost 5 bases, with 13 bases between them. Using reference TRBV2 and TRBJ1-1 for the parts outside the CDR3, the full variable domain is EPEVTQTPSHQVTQMGQEVILRCVPISNHLYFYWYRQILGQKVEFLVSFYNNEISEKSEIFDDQFSVERPDGSNFTLKIRSTKLEDSAMYFCASSARTPTEAFFGQGTRLTVV.

The rearrangement links TRBV6-5 to TRBJ2-5; D is uncertain. Trimming took 2 bases from V and 2 from J, leaving 12 bases between them. In germline, CDR1 is MNHEY, CDR2 SVGAGI. The CDR3 runs 15 residues. The CDR3 bases are TGTGCCAGCAGTTACAGGACGGGTGCTCAAGAGACCCAGTACTTC. Its translation: CASSYRTGAQETQYF.

The rearrangement links TRBV2 to TRBJ1-5; a possible D gene is TRBD1 (5 bases). V was cut by 4 bases and J by 5 bases, with 15 bases left in between. CDR1 is SNHLY, CDR2 FYNNEI, per germline. The CDR3 has 15 amino acids. Here the CDR3 reads CASSGDVRGDQPQHF. The CDR3 nucleotides read TGTGCCAGCAGTGGGGACGTTCGAGGGGATCAGCCCCAGCATTTT.

The V call is TRBV19, the J call TRBJ1-2; D gene ambiguous. The CDR3 totals 14 residues. Germline CDR1 is LNHDA and CDR2 is SQIVND (reference sequence). The V end was cut by 3 bases, the J end by 8 bases, with 16 bases between. CDR3 DNA: TGTGCCAGTAGTATCGGTTGGAAAATTGGCGGCTACACCTTC. Residues: CASSIGWKIGGYTF.

Sample share makes this clone medium-sized. The rearrangement uses TRBV11-2 and TRBJ1-5; 7 bases agree with TRBD1. Germline values: CDR1 SGHAT, CDR2 FQNNGV. After removal of 3 bases from V and 6 bases from J, the junction contained 5 bases not matched to a gene. There are 14 residues in the CDR3. DNA of the CDR3: TGTGCCAGCAGCTTCGACAGGGCTGGTCAGCCCCAGCATTTT. Encoded protein: CASSFDRAGQPQHF.

The chain joins TRBV5-5 to TRBJ2-3; 14 nucleotides align to TRBD2. The CDR3 has 20 residues. V lost 3 bases, J lost 6 bases, and 18 bases stayed unmatched. The V gene's germline CDR1 is SGHKS and CDR2 YYEKEE (reference sequence). The CDR3 loop reads CASSWWAGGGTSGGRDTQYF. CDR3 DNA sequence: TGTGCCAGCAGCTGGTGGGCAGGGGGCGGGACTAGCGGGGGCCGGGATACGCAGTATTTT.

The chain couples TRBV6-2 or TRBV6-3 to TRBJ1-1, with 9 bases that match TRBD1. CDR1 and CDR2 (germline): MNHEY, SVGEGT. V was clipped by 5 bases and J by 10 bases; unmatched bases: 11. This CDR3 is built from 14 residues. CDR3 sequence reads: CASSTDRGTLGAFF. The CDR3 DNA sequence: TGTGCCAGCAGTACCGACAGGGGGACGCTTGGAGCTTTCTTT.

The genes are TRBV7-9 and TRBJ1-6, with 7 nucleotides matching TRBD1. The CDR3 runs 14 residues. Per germline, CDR1 SEHNR and CDR2 FQNEAQ (reference sequence). V was pared by 5 bases and J by 6 bases, with 4 bases of the junction left unmatched. CDR3 bases: TGTGCCAGCAGCCTACCAGGGGGTAATTCACCCCTCCACTTT. Translation: CASSLPGGNSPLHF. Complete variable domain (other parts from reference TRBV7-9 and TRBJ1-6): DTGVSQNPRHKITKRGQNVTFRCDPISEHNRLYWYRQTLGQGPEFLTYFQNEAQLEKSRLLSDRFSAERPKGSFSTLEIQRTEQGDSAMYLCASSLPGGNSPLHFGNGTRLTVT.